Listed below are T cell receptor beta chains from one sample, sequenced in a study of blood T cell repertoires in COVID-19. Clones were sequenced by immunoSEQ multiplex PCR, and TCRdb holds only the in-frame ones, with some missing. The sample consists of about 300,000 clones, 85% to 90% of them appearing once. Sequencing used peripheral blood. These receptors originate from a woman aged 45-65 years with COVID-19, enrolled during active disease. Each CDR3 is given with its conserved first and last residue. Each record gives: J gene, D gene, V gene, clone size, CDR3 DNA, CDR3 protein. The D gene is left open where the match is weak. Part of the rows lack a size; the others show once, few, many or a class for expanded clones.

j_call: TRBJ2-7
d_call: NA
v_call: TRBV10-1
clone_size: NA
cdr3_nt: TGCGCCAGCAGTGATCTGGGGCAGGGGCAGTACTTC
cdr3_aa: CASSDLGQGQYF

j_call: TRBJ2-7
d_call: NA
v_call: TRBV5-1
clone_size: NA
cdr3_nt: TGCGCCAGCAGCTTGGCGCAGGAGCAGTACTTC
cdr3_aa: CASSLAQEQYF

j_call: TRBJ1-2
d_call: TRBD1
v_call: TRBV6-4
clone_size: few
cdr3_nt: TGTGCCAGCAGTGAGACGACAGGGGGCTCTTCAGGCTACACCTTC
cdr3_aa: CASSETTGGSSGYTF

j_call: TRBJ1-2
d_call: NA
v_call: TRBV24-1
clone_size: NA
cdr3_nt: TGTGCCACCAGTGCAGGGGATTCACTATTATATGGCTACACCTTC
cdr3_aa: CATSAGDSLLYGYTF

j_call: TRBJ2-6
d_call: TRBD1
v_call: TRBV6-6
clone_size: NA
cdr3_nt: TGTGCCAGCAGTCAGGACAGGGCTTTACTCTCTGGGGCCAACGTCCTGACTTTC
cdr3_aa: CASSQDRALLSGANVLTF

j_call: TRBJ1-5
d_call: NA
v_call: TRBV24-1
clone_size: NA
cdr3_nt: TGTGCCACCAGTGACCCCGGGACAAATCAGCCCCAGCATTTT
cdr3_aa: CATSDPGTNQPQHF

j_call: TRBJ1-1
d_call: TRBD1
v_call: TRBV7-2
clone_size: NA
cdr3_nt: TGTGCCAGCAGCTTTCCGATTCAGGACAGGGCAACCTCAGAGACTGAAGCTTTCTTT
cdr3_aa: CASSFPIQDRATSETEAFF

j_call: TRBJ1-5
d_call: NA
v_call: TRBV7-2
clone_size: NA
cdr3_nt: TGTGCCAGCAGCTTAGCGGGGACAAGCAATCAGCCCCAGCATTTT
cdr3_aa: CASSLAGTSNQPQHF

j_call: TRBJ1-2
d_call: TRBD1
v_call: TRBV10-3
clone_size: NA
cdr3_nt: TGTGCCATCAGCGCCCCGGACAGGACCCCCTATGGCTACACCTTC
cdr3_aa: CAISAPDRTPYGYTF

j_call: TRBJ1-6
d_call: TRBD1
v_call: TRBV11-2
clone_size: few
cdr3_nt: TGTGCCAGCAGCTTTCGGACAGGCAATTCACCCCTCCACTTT
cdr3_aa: CASSFRTGNSPLHF

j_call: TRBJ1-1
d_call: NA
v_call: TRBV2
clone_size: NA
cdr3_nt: TGTGCCAGCAGTGAGGATCAGGGCCGGCGCACTGAAGCTTTCTTT
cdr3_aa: CASSEDQGRRTEAFF

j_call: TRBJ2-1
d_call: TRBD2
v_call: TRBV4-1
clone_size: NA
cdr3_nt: TGCGCCAGCAGCCAAGAGGGGGGGGTTTGGAATGAGCAGTTCTTC
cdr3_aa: CASSQEGGVWNEQFF

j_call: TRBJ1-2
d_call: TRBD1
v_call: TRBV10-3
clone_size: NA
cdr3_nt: TGTGCCATCAGCCCAACAGGGGATGGCTACACCTTC
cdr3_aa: CAISPTGDGYTF

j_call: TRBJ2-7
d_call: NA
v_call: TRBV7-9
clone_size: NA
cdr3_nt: TGTGCCAGCAGCCCCGGGTCCTACGAGCAGTACTTC
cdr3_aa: CASSPGSYEQYF

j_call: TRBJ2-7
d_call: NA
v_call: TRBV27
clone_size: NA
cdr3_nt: TGTGCCAGCAGGACCTACCCCTGGCGGGAAGCCTACGAGCAGTACTTC
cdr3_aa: CASRTYPWREAYEQYF

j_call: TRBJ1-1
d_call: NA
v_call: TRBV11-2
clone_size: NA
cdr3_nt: TGTGCCAGCAGCAACGGTTGGACTGAAGCTTTCTTT
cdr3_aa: CASSNGWTEAFF

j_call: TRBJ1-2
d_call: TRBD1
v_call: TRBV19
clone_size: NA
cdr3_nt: TGTGCCAGTAGTACCCCGACAGGGAGGTATGGCTACACCTTC
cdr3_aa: CASSTPTGRYGYTF

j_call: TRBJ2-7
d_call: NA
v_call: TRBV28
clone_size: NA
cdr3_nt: TGTGCCAGCAGTTTCCGTCCTCAGGGAGGAGGCTTGTACGCCTACGAGCAGTACTTC
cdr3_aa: CASSFRPQGGGLYAYEQYF

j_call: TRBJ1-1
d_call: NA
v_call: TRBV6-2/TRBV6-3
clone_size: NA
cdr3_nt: TGTGCCAGCAGTTACTATCAACCGGGGAACACTGAAGCTTTCTTT
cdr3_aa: CASSYYQPGNTEAFF

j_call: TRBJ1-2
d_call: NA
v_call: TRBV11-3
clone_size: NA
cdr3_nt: TGTGCCAGCAGCAAGGGGCCCGGCTACACCTTC
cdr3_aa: CASSKGPGYTF

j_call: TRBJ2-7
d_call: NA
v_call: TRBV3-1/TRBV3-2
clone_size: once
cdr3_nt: TGTGCCAGCAGCGAGTTCCCCTTATTGTACGAGCAGTACTTC
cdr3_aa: CASSEFPLLYEQYF

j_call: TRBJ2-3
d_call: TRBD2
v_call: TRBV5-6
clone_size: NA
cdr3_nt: TGTGCCAGCATAACTTGGGGGGGACCTTCGGGAGATACGCAGTATTTT
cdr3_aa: CASITWGGPSGDTQYF

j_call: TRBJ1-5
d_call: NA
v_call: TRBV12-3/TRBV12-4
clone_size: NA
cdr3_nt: TGTGCCAGCAGTATAACAGGGTCCCCCCAGCATTTT
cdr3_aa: CASSITGSPQHF

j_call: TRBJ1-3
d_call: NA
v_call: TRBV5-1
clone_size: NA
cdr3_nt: TGCGCCAGCAGCCCCAACGGGAACACCATATATTTT
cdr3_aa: CASSPNGNTIYF

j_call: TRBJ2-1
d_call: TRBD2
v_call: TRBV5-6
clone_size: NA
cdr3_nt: TGTGCCAGCAGCTTGACTAGCGGCTACAATGAGCAGTTCTTC
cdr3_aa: CASSLTSGYNEQFF

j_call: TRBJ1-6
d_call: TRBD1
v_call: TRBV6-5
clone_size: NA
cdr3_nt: TGTGCCAACGGACAGGGGGCGAATTCACCCCTCCACTTT
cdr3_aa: CANGQGANSPLHF

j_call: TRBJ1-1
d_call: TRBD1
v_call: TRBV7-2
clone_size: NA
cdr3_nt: TGTGCCAGCAGCTTAGCGTTTGACAGGGGGACTGAAGCTTTCTTT
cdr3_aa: CASSLAFDRGTEAFF

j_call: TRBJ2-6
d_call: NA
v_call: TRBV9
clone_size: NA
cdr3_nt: TGTGCCAGCAGCGTAGTTTCAGGCAACTCTGGGGCCAACGTCCTGACTTTC
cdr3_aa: CASSVVSGNSGANVLTF

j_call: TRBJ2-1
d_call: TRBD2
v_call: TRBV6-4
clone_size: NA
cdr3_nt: TGTGCCAGCAGTGATTCAGGACTAGCGGGAATGAATGAGCAGTTCTTC
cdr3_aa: CASSDSGLAGMNEQFF

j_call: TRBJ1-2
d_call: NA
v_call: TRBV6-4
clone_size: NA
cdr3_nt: TGTGCCAGCACCCTACGGGGGGGAACAACTTATGGCTACACCTTC
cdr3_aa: CASTLRGGTTYGYTF

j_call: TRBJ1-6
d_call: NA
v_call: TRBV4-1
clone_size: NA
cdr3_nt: TGCGCCAGCAGCCAGGGGGTAGTGACTAGGTCACCCCTCCACTTT
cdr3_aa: CASSQGVVTRSPLHF

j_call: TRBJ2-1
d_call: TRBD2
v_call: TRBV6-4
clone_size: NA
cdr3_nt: TGTGCCAGCAGTAATACCCCGGGACTAGCGGAGTTCTTC
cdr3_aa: CASSNTPGLAEFF

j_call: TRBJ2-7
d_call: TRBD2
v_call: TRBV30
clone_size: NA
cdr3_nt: TGTGCCTGGAGGGGGAGAGCGGGATCCTACGAGCAGTACTTC
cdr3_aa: CAWRGRAGSYEQYF

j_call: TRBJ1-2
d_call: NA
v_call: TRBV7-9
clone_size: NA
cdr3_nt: TGTGCCAGCAGCTTATCGCCGGGGATCTATGGCTACACCTTC
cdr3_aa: CASSLSPGIYGYTF

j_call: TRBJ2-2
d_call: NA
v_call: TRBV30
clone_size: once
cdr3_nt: TGTGCCTGGAGATATGGCAGTGCCACCGGGGAGCTGTTTTTT
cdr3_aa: CAWRYGSATGELFF

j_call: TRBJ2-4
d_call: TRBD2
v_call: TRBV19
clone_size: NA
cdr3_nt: TGTGCCAGTAGAAATTTGCGGGAGGGCGGTAGGTTTACAAACATTCAGTACTTC
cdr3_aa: CASRNLREGGRFTNIQYF

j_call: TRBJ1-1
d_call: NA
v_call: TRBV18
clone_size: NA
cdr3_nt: TGTGCCAGCCATGGGGCGAGGAACACTGAAGCTTTCTTT
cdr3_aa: CASHGARNTEAFF

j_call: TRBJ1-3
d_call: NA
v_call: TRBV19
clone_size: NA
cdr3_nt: TGTGCCAGTAGTGGAGGGAGCTCTGGAAACACCATATATTTT
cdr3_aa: CASSGGSSGNTIYF

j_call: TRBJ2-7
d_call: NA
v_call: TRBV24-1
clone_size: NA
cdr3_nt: TGTGCCACCAGTGATCGGGGCGGTGGGGGCGGATACGAGCAGTACTTC
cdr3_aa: CATSDRGGGGGYEQYF

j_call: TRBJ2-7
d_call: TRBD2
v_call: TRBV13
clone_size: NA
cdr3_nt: TGTGCCAGCAGTCGGACTAGCGGAAGCTCCTACGAGCAGTACTTC
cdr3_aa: CASSRTSGSSYEQYF

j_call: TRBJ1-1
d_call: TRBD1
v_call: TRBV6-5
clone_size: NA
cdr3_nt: TGTGCCAGCATCACCCGCAGACAGGGAGGCACTGAAGCTTTCTTT
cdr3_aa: CASITRRQGGTEAFF

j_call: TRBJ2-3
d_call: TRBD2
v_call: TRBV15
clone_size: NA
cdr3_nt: TGTGCCACCAGCTTGGGGACTAGCGGAGCCCCCGATACGCAGTATTTT
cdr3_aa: CATSLGTSGAPDTQYF

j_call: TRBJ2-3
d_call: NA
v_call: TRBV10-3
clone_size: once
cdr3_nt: TGTGCCATCAGTGAGTCCCTGAGCGGGAGCACAGATACGCAGTATTTT
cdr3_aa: CAISESLSGSTDTQYF

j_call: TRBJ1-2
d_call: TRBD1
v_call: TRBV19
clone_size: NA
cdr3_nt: TGTGCCAGTAGTGCCACCGGGACAGGGATTTTCTATGGCTACACCTTC
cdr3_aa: CASSATGTGIFYGYTF

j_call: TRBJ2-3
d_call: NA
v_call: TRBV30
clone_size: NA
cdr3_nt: TGTGCCGCCCAGTTATCAGATACGCAGTATTTT
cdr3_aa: CAAQLSDTQYF

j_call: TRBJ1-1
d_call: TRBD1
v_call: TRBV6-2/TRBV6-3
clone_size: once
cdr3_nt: TGTGCCAGCAGTTACGGGGACAGGGGAAAGAACACTGAAGCTTTCTTT
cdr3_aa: CASSYGDRGKNTEAFF